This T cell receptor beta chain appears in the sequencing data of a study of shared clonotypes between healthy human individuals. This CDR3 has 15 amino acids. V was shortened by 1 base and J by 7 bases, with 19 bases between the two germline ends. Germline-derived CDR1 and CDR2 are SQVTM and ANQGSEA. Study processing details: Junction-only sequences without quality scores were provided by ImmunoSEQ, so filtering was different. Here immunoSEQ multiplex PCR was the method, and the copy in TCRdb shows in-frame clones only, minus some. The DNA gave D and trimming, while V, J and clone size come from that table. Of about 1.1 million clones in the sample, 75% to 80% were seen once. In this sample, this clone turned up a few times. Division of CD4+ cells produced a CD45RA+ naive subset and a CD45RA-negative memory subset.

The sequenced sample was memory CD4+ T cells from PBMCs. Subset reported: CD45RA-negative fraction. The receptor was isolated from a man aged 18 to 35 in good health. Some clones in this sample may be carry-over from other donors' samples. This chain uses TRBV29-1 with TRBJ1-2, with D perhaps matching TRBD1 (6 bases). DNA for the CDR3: TGCAGCGTTGAAGGCGGCGAAGGGGGTTCGGGTGGCTACACCTTC. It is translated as CSVEGGEGGSGGYTF.